This TCR beta chain was recorded in a study of blood T cell repertoires in COVID-19. On the study more broadly: Sites in the United States, Italy and Spain provided acute and convalescent COVID-19 samples. Sample material is recorded as cDNA or gDNA derived from T cells, B-cell-depleted T cells, or PBMCs.

CDR1 and CDR2 from the germline V gene are SGHDN and FVKESK. The CDR3 covers 15 residues. Trimming left V 3 bases short and J 0 bases short, with 11 bases between. Original data processing: How many nucleated cells were present was estimated from reference gene primer amplification. Libraries were prepared by immunoSEQ multiplex PCR; TCRdb keeps only in-frame clonotypes and omits some of them. The V and J calls and clone size were taken over from that table, and D and trimming were inferred from the DNA. The sample records around 160,000 clones, more than 70% being singletons. Sequenced: peripheral blood. This clonotype was sampled from a man in his sixties with active or convalescent COVID-19. The chain recombines TRBV14 with TRBJ1-1; maybe TRBD1 (6 bases). CDR3 nucleotides: TGTGCCAGCAGCCAGATTGGGACAATGAACACTGAAGCTTTCTTT. This gives the protein CASSQIGTMNTEAFF. Complete variable domain (other parts from reference TRBV14 and TRBJ1-1): EAGVTQFPSHSVIEKGQTVTLRCDPISGHDNLYWYRRVMGKEIKFLLHFVKESKQDESGMPNNRFLAERTGGTYSTLKVQPAELEDSGVYFCASSQIGTMNTEAFFGQGTRLTVV.